This is a list of T cell receptor beta chains from one sample in a study of T cell responses to AZD1222 COVID-19 vaccine. Clones were sequenced by immunoSEQ multiplex PCR, and TCRdb holds only the in-frame ones, with some missing. This sample carries around 260,000 clones, approximately 93% of them seen once, and the ten largest clones take approximately 0.52%. Here the sequenced sample was peripheral blood, taken on day 0 of AZD1222 vaccination. The receptors here all came from an adult in good health. CDR3s include the opening cysteine and the closing phenylalanine or tryptophan. D genes are given only for firm matches. Clone sizes are given selectively: once, few, many, or a class where the clone is expanded.

v_gene: TRBV28
d_gene: TRBD1
j_gene: TRBJ1-2
abundance: once
CDR3aa: CASSLTGYGYTF
CDR3nt: TGTGCCAGCAGCCTGACAGGGTATGGCTACACCTTC

v_gene: TRBV27
d_gene: .
j_gene: TRBJ1-5
abundance: few
CDR3aa: CASTSNGKPQHF
CDR3nt: TGTGCCAGCACCTCTAACGGGAAGCCCCAGCATTTT

v_gene: TRBV3-1/TRBV3-2
d_gene: .
j_gene: TRBJ2-7
abundance: few
CDR3aa: CASSSLHSGPYEQYF
CDR3nt: TGTGCCAGCAGCTCACTCCACTCCGGGCCCTACGAGCAGTACTTC

v_gene: TRBV12-3/TRBV12-4
d_gene: .
j_gene: TRBJ1-1
abundance: .
CDR3aa: CASSLVEGWGAFF
CDR3nt: TGTGCCAGCAGTTTAGTGGAGGGTTGGGGAGCTTTCTTT

v_gene: TRBV6-2/TRBV6-3
d_gene: TRBD1
j_gene: TRBJ2-7
abundance: .
CDR3aa: CASSRQGTYLAEQYF
CDR3nt: TGTGCCAGCAGTCGACAGGGAACCTATTTGGCCGAGCAGTACTTC

v_gene: TRBV4-1
d_gene: TRBD1
j_gene: TRBJ1-5
abundance: .
CDR3aa: CASSHRWDRGDNQPQHF
CDR3nt: TGCGCCAGCAGCCACCGCTGGGACAGGGGGGACAATCAGCCCCAGCATTTT

v_gene: TRBV6-6
d_gene: .
j_gene: TRBJ1-6
abundance: .
CDR3aa: CASSTRTVNSPLHF
CDR3nt: TGTGCCAGCAGTACCCGGACAGTCAATTCACCCCTCCACTTT

v_gene: TRBV6-5
d_gene: TRBD2
j_gene: TRBJ2-1
abundance: once
CDR3aa: CASSYRTSSNEQFF
CDR3nt: TGTGCCAGCAGTTATAGGACTAGCTCCAATGAGCAGTTCTTC

v_gene: TRBV5-1
d_gene: .
j_gene: TRBJ1-2
abundance: once
CDR3aa: CASSRLPQGHYGYTF
CDR3nt: TGCGCCAGCAGCCGGTTACCGCAGGGCCACTATGGCTACACCTTC

v_gene: TRBV3-1/TRBV3-2
d_gene: TRBD2
j_gene: TRBJ2-3
abundance: .
CDR3aa: CASSLRLAGADTQYF
CDR3nt: TGTGCCAGCAGCTTACGACTAGCGGGAGCTGATACGCAGTATTTT

v_gene: TRBV6-6
d_gene: .
j_gene: TRBJ1-4
abundance: once
CDR3aa: CASQRGGRSEKLFF
CDR3nt: TGTGCCAGCCAGCGGGGGGGCCGAAGTGAAAAACTGTTTTTT

v_gene: TRBV7-2
d_gene: .
j_gene: TRBJ1-1
abundance: .
CDR3aa: CASSLRRGPEAFF
CDR3nt: TGTGCCAGCAGCTTACGTCGCGGGCCTGAAGCTTTCTTT

v_gene: TRBV3-1/TRBV3-2
d_gene: .
j_gene: TRBJ1-3
abundance: .
CDR3aa: CASSQGGSYSGNTIYF
CDR3nt: TGTGCCAGCAGCCAGGGGGGAAGTTACTCTGGAAACACCATATATTTT

v_gene: TRBV5-1
d_gene: .
j_gene: TRBJ1-4
abundance: .
CDR3aa: CATTGTNPTNEKLFF
CDR3nt: TGCGCCACCACTGGGACAAACCCAACTAATGAAAAACTGTTTTTT

v_gene: TRBV7-2
d_gene: .
j_gene: TRBJ1-3
abundance: .
CDR3aa: CASMVPTAGNTIYF
CDR3nt: TGTGCCAGCATGGTGCCGACAGCTGGAAACACCATATATTTT

v_gene: TRBV14
d_gene: .
j_gene: TRBJ2-7
abundance: .
CDR3aa: CASSQEERDLQSSYEQYF
CDR3nt: TGTGCCAGCAGCCAAGAGGAGAGGGATTTACAGAGCTCCTACGAGCAGTACTTC

v_gene: TRBV9
d_gene: TRBD1
j_gene: TRBJ2-3
abundance: .
CDR3aa: CASSVSGTGRTDTQYF
CDR3nt: TGTGCCAGCAGCGTCTCCGGGACAGGTCGCACAGATACGCAGTATTTT

v_gene: TRBV11-2
d_gene: TRBD2
j_gene: TRBJ2-3
abundance: .
CDR3aa: CASSSGGGTDTQYF
CDR3nt: TGTGCCAGCAGCTCGGGGGGAGGAACAGATACGCAGTATTTT

v_gene: TRBV6-5
d_gene: .
j_gene: TRBJ2-1
abundance: once
CDR3aa: CASKRGKYNEQFF
CDR3nt: TGTGCCAGCAAAAGAGGGAAGTACAATGAGCAGTTCTTC

v_gene: TRBV28
d_gene: .
j_gene: TRBJ2-2
abundance: .
CDR3aa: CASSLLRGRGTGELFF
CDR3nt: TGTGCCAGCAGCCTCCTCAGGGGTAGGGGCACCGGGGAGCTGTTTTTT

v_gene: TRBV3-1/TRBV3-2
d_gene: .
j_gene: TRBJ1-1
abundance: .
CDR3aa: CASSQEGGTEAFF
CDR3nt: TGTGCCAGCAGCCAAGAAGGAGGCACTGAAGCTTTCTTT

v_gene: TRBV6-6
d_gene: .
j_gene: TRBJ1-3
abundance: .
CDR3aa: CASMWTVSGNTIYF
CDR3nt: TGTGCCAGCATGTGGACAGTCTCTGGAAACACCATATATTTT

v_gene: TRBV29-1
d_gene: .
j_gene: TRBJ2-1
abundance: .
CDR3aa: CSGWTAARNEQFF
CDR3nt: TGCAGCGGATGGACAGCCGCACGGAATGAGCAGTTCTTC

v_gene: TRBV7-9
d_gene: TRBD2
j_gene: TRBJ2-1
abundance: .
CDR3aa: CASSLGRGLAGVYEQFF
CDR3nt: TGTGCCAGCAGCTTAGGGCGGGGACTAGCGGGAGTCTATGAGCAGTTCTTC

v_gene: TRBV3-1/TRBV3-2
d_gene: .
j_gene: TRBJ1-5
abundance: .
CDR3aa: CASSLSVGDQPQHF
CDR3nt: TGTGCCAGCAGCCTTTCGGTTGGCGATCAGCCCCAGCATTTT

v_gene: TRBV28
d_gene: TRBD1
j_gene: TRBJ2-1
abundance: .
CDR3aa: CASSPPGQGAYNEQFF
CDR3nt: TGTGCCAGCAGTCCCCCGGGACAGGGGGCCTACAATGAGCAGTTCTTC

v_gene: TRBV5-1
d_gene: .
j_gene: TRBJ2-1
abundance: .
CDR3aa: CASSLVRGQYNEQFF
CDR3nt: TGCGCCAGCAGCTTGGTTCGGGGGCAGTACAATGAGCAGTTCTTC

v_gene: TRBV4-1
d_gene: .
j_gene: TRBJ2-4
abundance: .
CDR3aa: CASSQPGTRNIQYF
CDR3nt: TGCGCCAGCAGCCAACCGGGGACGAGAAACATTCAGTACTTC

v_gene: TRBV5-5
d_gene: .
j_gene: TRBJ2-5
abundance: .
CDR3aa: CASSSGFALGETQYF
CDR3nt: TGTGCCAGCAGTTCTGGCTTCGCCCTCGGGGAGACCCAGTACTTC

v_gene: TRBV20-1
d_gene: .
j_gene: TRBJ2-7
abundance: .
CDR3aa: CSARDAGEQYF
CDR3nt: TGCAGTGCTAGAGACGCGGGGGAGCAGTACTTC

v_gene: TRBV30
d_gene: .
j_gene: TRBJ1-1
abundance: .
CDR3aa: CAGLRTEAFF
CDR3nt: TGTGCCGGACTTAGGACTGAAGCTTTCTTT